The present TCR beta chain was sequenced within a study of CD8 T cells in ankylosing spondylitis. Each CDR3 protein gets one entry after TCRdb re-called the 5' RACE reads with MiXCR. The table shows about 750,000 distinct CDR3 sequences, with 15% to 20% occurring only once. Whole-study findings and limits: One TCR beta motif, made up of under ten highly homologous variants, appeared characteristic of ankylosing spondylitis blood. Certain motif variants had earlier been reported in reactive arthritis synovial fluid and blood. Disease-linked clones proved CD8+ and comparatively uncommon in peripheral blood.

This clonotype was observed at least ten times. Its matching antigen is unknown. V dropped 1 base and J dropped 2; count of bases not matched to a gene: 8. Germline CDR1 is MGHRA and CDR2 is YSYEKL. This CDR3 contains 17 residues. The source is a male donor with ankylosing spondylitis. The chain joins TRBV4-1 to TRBJ2-3; 8 nucleotides align to TRBD2. The specimen was blood, either unsorted or a sorted T cell fraction (not recorded which). The CDR3: CASSQVLGGGITDTQYF. The CDR3 nucleotides are TGCGCCAGCAGCCAAGTGCTAGGCGGGGGGATCACAGATACGCAGTATTTT.